The 9 T cell receptor beta chains below all came from one sample that was sequenced in a study of blood T cell repertoires in COVID-19 (TCRdb year 2020). The method behind the library was the immunoSEQ multiplex PCR assay. This immuneACCESS table, as held by TCRdb, lists in-frame sequences with V and J called but not all clones. Of the missing ones, under half trace to an unresolved V gene in checked studies; the others have no known cause. In all, the sample holds approximately 300,000 clones, and about 90% of those were seen once. Clones ranked in the top ten supply about 5.2% of the sample. The sample consisted of PBMCs or T cells enriched from blood (not recorded which). The receptors shown here come from a woman in her twenties or thirties who had recovered from COVID-19.

This sequence joins TRBV6-5 and TRBJ2-5; no definite D call. The CDR3 consists of 14 residues. The germline CDR1 and CDR2 sequences are MNHEY and SVGAGI. V lost 4 bases to trimming and J lost 2 bases, with 11 bases between them. CDR3 DNA: TGTGCCAGCAGTTCTAACCGGGTTCAAGAGACCCAGTACTTC. Translation: CASSSNRVQETQYF.

This chain connects TRBV28 to TRBJ1-1; perhaps TRBD1 as D (5 bases). The CDR3 runs to 16 residues. Germline V CDR1 and CDR2: MDHEN, SYDVKM. V was cut by 4 bases and J by 12 bases, with 27 bases left in between. The CDR3, as DNA: TGTGCCAGCAGTTCCGCGAACGCAGGGAGGTCCAGTAATCCTTTCTTT. It specifies CASSSANAGRSSNPFF.

This chain joins TRBV19 and TRBJ1-1; D gene uncertain. CDR1 and CDR2 from the germline V gene are LNHDA and SQIVND (reference sequence). The CDR3 covers 13 residues. The V end was cut by 0 bases, the J end by 0 bases, with 2 bases between. This CDR3 is CASSIDMNTEAFF. DNA for the CDR3: TGTGCCAGTAGTATAGATATGAACACTGAAGCTTTCTTT.

The chain is built from TRBV5-4 and TRBJ2-3; 7 nucleotides line up with TRBD1. The CDR3 sequence is 15 residues long. The germline gives CDR1 SGHNT, CDR2 YYREEE (reference sequence). The junction had 4 bases not matched to a gene; V was cut back by 3 bases and J by 0 bases. CDR3 nucleotides: TGTGCCAGCAGCTACGACAGGGCTAGCACAGATACGCAGTATTTT. Encoded protein: CASSYDRASTDTQYF.

V gene TRBV7-2 combines with J gene TRBJ2-3, with unresolved D. CDR1 is SGHTA and CDR2 is FQGNSA in the germline V gene. Trimming removed 5 bases from V and 3 bases from J, with 3 bases in between. The length of the CDR3 is 11 residues. CDR3 in amino acids: CASSITDTQYF. DNA for the CDR3: TGTGCCAGCAGCATAACAGATACGCAGTATTTT.

This chain joins TRBV7-2 and TRBJ1-1, with D tentatively TRBD1 (6 bases). This CDR3 spans 15 amino acids. The germline CDR1 and CDR2 sequences are SGHTA and FQGNSA. Between the trimmed V and J ends, which lost 4 bases and 5 bases, there was a span of 17 bases. The CDR3 loop reads CASSSVWGLGTEAFF. CDR3 bases: TGTGCCAGCAGCTCCGTGTGGGGGCTGGGGACTGAAGCTTTCTTT.

The chain joins TRBV7-9 to TRBJ1-1; D gene unclear. V lost 5 bases to trimming and J lost 0 bases, with 13 bases between them. Germline CDR1 reads SEHNR; CDR2 reads FQNEAQ (reference sequence). This CDR3 has 15 amino acids. CDR3 coding DNA: TGTGCCAGCAGCCCCTGGGAGGTCCTGAACACTGAAGCTTTCTTT. Translating it yields CASSPWEVLNTEAFF.

The J gene is TRBJ1-3, the V gene TRBV2, with TRBD1 identical over 7 bases. Germline V CDR1 and CDR2: SNHLY, FYNNEI. The CDR3 is 14 amino acids. J lost 4 bases, V lost 2 bases, and 2 bases had no gene match. CDR3: CASSETGAGNTIYF. In nucleotides, the CDR3 is TGTGCCAGCAGTGAAACAGGGGCGGGAAACACCATATATTTT.

The rearrangement links TRBV14 to TRBJ1-2; D not resolved. Looked up from germline, CDR1 is SGHDN and CDR2 is FVKESK. Trimming cost V 5 bases and J 8 bases, with 9 bases left between them. The CDR3 totals 11 residues. The CDR3 coding sequence is TGTGCCAGCAGCTCTGGCCTGGGCTACACCTTC. Residues: CASSSGLGYTF.